This T cell receptor (beta chain) was recorded in a study of regulatory T cells in long-lasting Graves disease (dated by TCRdb to about 2021). Looking at the study overall: To count as having persistent Graves' disease, a patient had to have received antithyroid drug treatment for over 5 years with TSH receptor autoantibodies remaining persistently positive. This study used TCR sequencing and RNA sequencing of peripheral blood to compare persistent Graves' disease patients against newly diagnosed Graves' disease patients. The study was registered as a clinical trial and conducted in China. TCR sequencing covered some 13 persistent and approximately 20 newly diagnosed Graves' disease patients, some 33 samples in total. In the clinical cohort, patients with persistent Graves' disease had used antithyroid drugs for an average of about 9.3 years. Results the study describes overall, beyond this receptor: Preferential use of TRBV28, TRBJ1-2 and TRBJ2-5 was observed in persistent disease, whereas TRBV20-1 and TRBJ2-1 were favored in newly diagnosed disease. Sequencing and analysis were limited to the TCR beta chain. Compared with newly diagnosed patients, patients with persistent Graves' disease had lower TCR Shannon entropy and fewer highly expanded clones, which suggests clonal expansion. The study examined only peripheral blood because the primary lesion, thyroid tissue, could not be accessed. Patients with persistent disease shared more public clonotypes (under 3,000) than newly diagnosed patients did (approximately 970). The authors acknowledged the small sample size as a limitation that may reduce accuracy.

As encoded in the germline V gene (reference sequence), CDR1 is MNHEY while CDR2 is SMNVEV. Trimming removed 6 bases from V and 4 bases from J, leaving 18 bases between the germline ends. The CDR3 runs 16 residues from the cysteine to the phenylalanine. Solely the CDR3 DNA is kept, with 48 bases framed from the first base. To note about this clonotype: Its antigen remains unidentified. No much larger clone exists at a distance of one base, and base qualities are not known.

Explained via the paper, the time point label denotes: persistent/refractory GD, antithyroid drugs over 5 years with positive TRAb. RNA was extracted from PBMCs in TRIzol for both TCR sequencing and RNA sequencing. Graves' disease was diagnosed according to American Thyroid Association guidelines. Patients were recruited from an endocrinology department in Xi'an, China. Each patient gave approximately 10 milliliters of peripheral blood, collected in an EDTA anticoagulant tube. Ficoll Paque Plus density gradient separation was used to isolate PBMCs, and no further T cell sorting was performed. An Agilent 2100 Bioanalyzer and agarose gel were used to check RNA quality, and a NanoDrop 2000 was used to measure RNA concentration. Library preparation was by multiplex PCR. The reads were generated on an Illumina HiSeq 4000. TCR beta libraries were built with iRepertoire HTBI primers and Arm-PCR amplification of CDR3 regions. Before sequencing, the PCR products went through gel purification. Per the source publication's procedure: Across samples, 60 to 75 TRBV and 13 to 15 TRBJ segments were identified and used for gene usage analysis of CDR3 amino acid clonotypes. COPE and FqMerger were used to merge the filtered high-quality paired reads into contigs. BLAST was used to align contigs to IMGT TRBV, TRBD and TRBJ reference genes, with CDR3 defined following IMGT. Any clonotype with a frequency above 0.1% was classified as a highly expanded clone. Repertoire diversity was measured by Shannon entropy, and V-J evenness by the Gini coefficient. A clonotype was considered public if more than one individual shared it. Using fastp trimming at Q25 and MiXCR clonotype assembly, TCRdb reanalyzed the public sequencing data and kept in-frame beta chains. Duplicate CDR3 protein sequences are folded into a single record with the most common DNA and genes. Here the V and J calls rest on TCRdb's processing, not on the authors' analysis. This sample has 400,000 or so distinct CDR3 sequences in its table, and roughly 20% of those were observed once. Around 21% of the sample rests with the top ten.

The receptor comes from a female donor with Graves disease. The sequences come from peripheral blood mononuclear cells (PBMCs), collected when the disease was refractory, from a patient treated with antithyroid drugs. The rearrangement combines TRBV27 with TRBJ2-2; the D gene cannot be resolved reliably. The CDR3 corresponds to CASSSLGIIPTGELFF. The nucleotide sequence is given as TGTGCCAGCAGCTCTTTGGGGATAATCCCCACCGGGGAGCTGTTTTTT.